The clone carrying this T cell receptor beta chain came up a few times. Antigen: not known. Using CD45RO/CCR7/CD25/CD127/CD95/CD27, CD4+ naive, central memory, regulatory and stem cell-like memory cells were sorted. The data are from a study of beta chain features in type 1 diabetes. Study-level information: Age, gender and cell yields were alike across patients and healthy donors. Study-wide results and limits: Equally in patients and controls, PCR might preferentially amplify shorter templates. The naive, central memory and Treg TCRB repertoires looked more alike in patients than they did in healthy donors.

The J segment lost 6 bases and the V segment lost 8 bases, leaving 8 bases of the junction unmatched. The length of the CDR3 is 14 residues. The germline V gene has CDR1 SGHTA and CDR2 FQGNSA. Of the isolated RNA, all was reverse transcribed, and so the sequenced material was expressed TCRB transcripts. Data came from immunoSEQ multiplex PCR; TCRdb stores just in-frame clones and leaves some out. The table has about 900,000 clones, about a sixth seen once; the top ten hold 0.02% to 0.025%. This chain uses TRBV7-2 with TRBJ2-2, with TRBD1 matching over 8 bases. Sequencing was performed on naive CD4+ T cells from blood. The TCR was taken from a woman under 30 in good health. In DNA form, the CDR3 reads TGTGCCAGCGTCCGTCGACAGGGGTCCGGGGAGCTGTTTTTT. Protein sequence: CASVRRQGSGELFF. Combining the CDR3 with reference TRBV7-2 and TRBJ2-2 gives the whole variable domain GAGVSQSPSNKVTEKGKDVELRCDPISGHTALYWYRQSLGQGLEFLIYFQGNSAPDKSGLPSDRFSAERTGGSVSTLTIQRTQQEDSAVYLCASVRRQGSGELFFGEGSRLTVL.